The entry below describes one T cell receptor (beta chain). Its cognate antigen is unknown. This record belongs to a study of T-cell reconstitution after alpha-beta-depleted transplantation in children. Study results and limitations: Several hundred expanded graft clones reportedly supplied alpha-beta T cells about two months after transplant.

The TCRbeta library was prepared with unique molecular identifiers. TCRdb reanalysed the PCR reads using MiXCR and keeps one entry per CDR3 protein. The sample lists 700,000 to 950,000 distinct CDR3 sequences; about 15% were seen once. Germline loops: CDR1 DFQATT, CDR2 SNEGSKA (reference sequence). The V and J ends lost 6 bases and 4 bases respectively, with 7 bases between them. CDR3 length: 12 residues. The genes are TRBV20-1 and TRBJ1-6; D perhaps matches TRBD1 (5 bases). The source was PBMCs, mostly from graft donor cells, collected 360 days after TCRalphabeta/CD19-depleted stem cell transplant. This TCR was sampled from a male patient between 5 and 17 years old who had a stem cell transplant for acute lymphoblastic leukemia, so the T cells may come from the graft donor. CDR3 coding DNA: TGCAGTGCGGGACGGTATAATTCACCCCTCCACTTT. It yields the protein CSAGRYNSPLHF.